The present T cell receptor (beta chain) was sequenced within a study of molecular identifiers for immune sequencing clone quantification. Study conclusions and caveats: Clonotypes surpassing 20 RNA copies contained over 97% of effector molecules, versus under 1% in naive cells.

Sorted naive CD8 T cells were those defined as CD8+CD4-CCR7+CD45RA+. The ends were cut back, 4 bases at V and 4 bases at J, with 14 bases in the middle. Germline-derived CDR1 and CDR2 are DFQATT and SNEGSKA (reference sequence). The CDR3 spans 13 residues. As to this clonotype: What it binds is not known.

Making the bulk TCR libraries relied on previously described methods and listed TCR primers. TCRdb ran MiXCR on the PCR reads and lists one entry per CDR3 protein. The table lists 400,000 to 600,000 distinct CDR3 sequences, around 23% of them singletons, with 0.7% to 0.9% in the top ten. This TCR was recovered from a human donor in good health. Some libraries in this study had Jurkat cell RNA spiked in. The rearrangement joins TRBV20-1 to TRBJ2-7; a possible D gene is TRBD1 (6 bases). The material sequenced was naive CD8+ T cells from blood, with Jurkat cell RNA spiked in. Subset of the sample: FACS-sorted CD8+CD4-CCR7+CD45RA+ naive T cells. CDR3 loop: CSATHRARYEQYF. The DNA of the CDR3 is TGCAGTGCTACACACAGGGCGAGGTACGAGCAGTACTTC.